Included here is one TCR beta chain sequence, with context. Its antigen remains unidentified. This entry comes from a study of shared clonotypes between healthy human individuals. Study-level results: Shared clonotypes: roughly 4.7% naive CD4, about 4% naive CD8, around 2.2% memory CD4, roughly 0.4% memory CD8.

Healthy and HIV-negative, the adult donors had no recent acute infections or vaccinations. Deep was the level at which the assay was run. For every subset, genomic DNA was evenly distributed across several immunoSEQ plates. Clones were sequenced by immunoSEQ multiplex PCR, and TCRdb holds only the in-frame ones, with some missing. The table has about 2,500,000 clones, about 92% seen once. V was pared by 5 bases and J by 0 bases, with 4 bases of the junction left unmatched. CDR1 and CDR2 from the germline V gene are SGHRS and YFSETQ. The CDR3 spans 15 residues. The TCR comes from a man between 18 and 35 years old in good health. Sequenced sample: naive CD4+ T cells sorted from blood. The subset denotes: CD45RA+ positively selected. The chain is built from TRBV5-1 and TRBJ2-4; 8 bases map to TRBD1. The CDR3 region is CASRPGQVAKNIQYF. In DNA form, the CDR3 reads TGCGCCAGCAGACCGGGACAGGTAGCCAAAAACATTCAGTACTTC.